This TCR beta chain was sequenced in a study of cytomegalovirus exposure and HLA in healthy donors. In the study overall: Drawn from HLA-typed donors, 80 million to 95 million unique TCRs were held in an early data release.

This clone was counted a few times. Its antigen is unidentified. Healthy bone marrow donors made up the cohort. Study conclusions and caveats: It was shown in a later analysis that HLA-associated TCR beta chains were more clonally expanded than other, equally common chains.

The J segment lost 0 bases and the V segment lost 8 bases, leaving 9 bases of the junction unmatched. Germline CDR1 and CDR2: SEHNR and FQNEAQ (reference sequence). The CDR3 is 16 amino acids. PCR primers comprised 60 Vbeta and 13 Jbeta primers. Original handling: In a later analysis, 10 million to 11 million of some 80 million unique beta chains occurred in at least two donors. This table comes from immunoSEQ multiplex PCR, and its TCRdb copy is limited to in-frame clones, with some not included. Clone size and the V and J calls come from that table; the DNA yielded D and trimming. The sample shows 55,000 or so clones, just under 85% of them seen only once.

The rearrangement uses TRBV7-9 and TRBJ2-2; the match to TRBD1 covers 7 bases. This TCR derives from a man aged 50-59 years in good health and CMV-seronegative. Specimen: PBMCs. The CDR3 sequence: CASPLGQGANTGELFF. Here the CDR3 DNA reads TGTGCCAGCCCCTTGGGTCAGGGGGCGAACACCGGGGAGCTGTTTTTT.